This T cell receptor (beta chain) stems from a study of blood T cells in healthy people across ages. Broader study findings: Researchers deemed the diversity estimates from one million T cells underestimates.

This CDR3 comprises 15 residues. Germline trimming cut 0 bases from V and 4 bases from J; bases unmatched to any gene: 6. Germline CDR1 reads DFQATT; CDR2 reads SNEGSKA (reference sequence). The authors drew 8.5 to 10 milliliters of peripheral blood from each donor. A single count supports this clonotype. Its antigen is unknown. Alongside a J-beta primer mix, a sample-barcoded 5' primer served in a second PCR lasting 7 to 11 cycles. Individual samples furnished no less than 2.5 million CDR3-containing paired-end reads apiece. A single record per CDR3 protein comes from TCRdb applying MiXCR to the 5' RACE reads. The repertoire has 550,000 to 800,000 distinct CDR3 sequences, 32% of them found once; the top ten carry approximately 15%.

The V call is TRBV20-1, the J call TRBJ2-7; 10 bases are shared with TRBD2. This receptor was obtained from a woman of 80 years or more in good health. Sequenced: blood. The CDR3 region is CSARDLGSGRYEQYF. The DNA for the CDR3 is TGCAGTGCTAGAGATTTGGGTAGCGGGAGGTACGAGCAGTACTTC.